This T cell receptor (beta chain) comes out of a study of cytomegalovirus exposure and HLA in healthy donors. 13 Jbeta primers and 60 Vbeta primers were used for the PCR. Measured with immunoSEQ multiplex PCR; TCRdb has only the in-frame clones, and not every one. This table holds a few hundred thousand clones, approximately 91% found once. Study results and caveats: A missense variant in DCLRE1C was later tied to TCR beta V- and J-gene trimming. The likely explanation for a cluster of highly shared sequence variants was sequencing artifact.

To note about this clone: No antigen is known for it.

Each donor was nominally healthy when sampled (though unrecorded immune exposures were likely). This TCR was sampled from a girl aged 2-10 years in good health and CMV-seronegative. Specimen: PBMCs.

DNA of the CDR3: TGTGCCAGCAGTCTGACATTGGGCTGGGAGACCCAGTACTTC. Translated: CASSLTLGWETQYF. The chain joins TRBV28 to TRBJ2-5; D not resolved. This CDR3 has 14 amino acids. The germline V gene encodes CDR1 MDHEN and CDR2 SYDVKM. With 5 bases removed from V and 5 bases from J, the gap between germline ends came to 15 bases.